This T cell receptor beta chain was obtained from a study of shared clonotypes between healthy human individuals. Over several immunoSEQ plates, each subset's genomic DNA was distributed in even portions. The table came from immunoSEQ multiplex PCR; TCRdb's copy has only in-frame clones and leaves some out. The profile shows some 1.5 million clones, 95% to 99% of them singletons. Study-level findings and limits: Non-shared clonotypes displayed generation probabilities falling below those of clonotypes present in all four donors.

About this clone: Antigen unknown.

CDR1 is SGHAT and CDR2 is FQNNGV in the germline V gene. V dropped 5 bases and J dropped 4; count of bases not matched to a gene: 20. CDR3 size: 18 residues. The chain couples TRBV11-2 to TRBJ2-7, with TRBD1 matching over 7 bases. The receptor was derived from a man aged 25-45 years in good health. Specimen: naive CD4+ T cells sorted from blood. Subset of the sample: CD45RA+ positively selected. The CDR3 region has the DNA TGTGCCAGCAGCCACCCAAAGGACAGGTCAAGGGAATTGTACGAGCAGTACTTC. It codes for CASSHPKDRSRELYEQYF.